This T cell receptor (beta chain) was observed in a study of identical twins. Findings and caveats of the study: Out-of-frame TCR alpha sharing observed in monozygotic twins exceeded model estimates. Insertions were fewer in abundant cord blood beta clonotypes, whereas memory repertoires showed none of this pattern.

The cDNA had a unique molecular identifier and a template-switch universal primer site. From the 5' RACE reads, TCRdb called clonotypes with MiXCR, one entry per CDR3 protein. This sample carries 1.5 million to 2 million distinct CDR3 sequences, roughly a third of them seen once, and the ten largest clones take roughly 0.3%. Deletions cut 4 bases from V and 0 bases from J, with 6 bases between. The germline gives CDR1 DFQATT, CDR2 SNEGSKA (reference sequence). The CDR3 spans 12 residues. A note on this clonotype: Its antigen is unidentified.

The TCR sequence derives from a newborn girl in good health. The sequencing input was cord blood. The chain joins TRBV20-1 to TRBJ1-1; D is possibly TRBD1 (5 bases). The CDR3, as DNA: TGCAGTGCTAAAGGGGTGAACACTGAAGCTTTCTTT. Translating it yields CSAKGVNTEAFF.